This note documents a single T cell receptor (beta chain) sequence. Sequencing used immunoSEQ multiplex PCR; TCRdb keeps in-frame clones, though not all of them. The top ten hold 10% to 15% of the sample, which has 75,000 to 100,000 clones, 85% seen once. CDR1 SGHTS and CDR2 YDEGEE come from the germline V gene. This CDR3 is 16 amino acids long. The junction had 0 bases not matched to a gene; V was cut back by 0 bases and J by 0 bases. The data are from a study of T cell responses to AZD1222 COVID-19 vaccine. Study-level information: Second doses that came at about 4 or about 12 weeks were put together.

This chain joins TRBV5-8 and TRBJ2-1, with 10 bases lining up with TRBD2. The sequence derives from an adult in good health. This specimen was peripheral blood, taken on day 0 of AZD1222 vaccination. CDR3 amino acids: CASSLGLAGSYNEQFF. CDR3 bases: TGTGCCAGCAGCTTGGGACTAGCGGGCTCCTACAATGAGCAGTTCTTC.